A single sample gave rise to the 27 T cell receptor beta chains below, sequenced in a study of Tregs in tolerant kidney transplant recipients. Assay used: immunoSEQ multiplex PCR; TCRdb lists only in-frame clones, some missing. The sample yields 110,000 or so clones, roughly nine tenths seen once. Sequenced input: CD4+ T cells from blood. These TCRs come from a human donor in good health.

This clone was observed a few times. The chain uses TRBV25-1 and TRBJ2-2, with D unresolved. Germline V gives CDR1 MGHDK, CDR2 SYGVNS. Trimming removed 3 bases at V and 0 bases at J, with 5 bases between. CDR3 length: 14 residues. The CDR3 bases are TGTGCCAGCAGTGAGGGTACGAACACCGGGGAGCTGTTTTTT. The encoded protein is CASSEGTNTGELFF.

The rearrangement uses TRBV7-3 and TRBJ2-1; 13 nucleotides agree with TRBD2. The CDR3 is 15 amino acids. The germline V gene has CDR1 SGHTA and CDR2 FQGTGA. Trimming removed 5 bases from V and 5 bases from J; junction bases left unmatched: 3. This chain's CDR3 is CASSQGLAGNNEQFF. CDR3 coding DNA: TGTGCCAGCAGCCAGGGACTAGCGGGGAACAATGAGCAGTTCTTC.

The chain is built from TRBV9 and TRBJ2-6, with D unclear. V lost 0 bases to trimming and J lost 3 bases, with 7 bases between them. The CDR3 contains 15 residues. The V gene's germline CDR1 is SGDLS and CDR2 YYNGEE. This CDR3 reads CASSVEGFGANVLTF. DNA of the CDR3: TGTGCCAGCAGCGTAGAGGGTTTTGGGGCCAACGTCCTGACTTTC.

The chain carries TRBV27 and TRBJ1-5; 8 bases fit TRBD1. The CDR3 loop spans 16 amino acids. Trimming took 4 bases from V and 2 from J; bases not matched to a gene: 7. Germline-derived CDR1 and CDR2 are MNHEY and SMNVEV (reference sequence). CDR3 sequence: CASSSTGDGRNQPQHF. For the CDR3, the DNA is TGTGCCAGCAGTTCGACAGGGGACGGGCGCAATCAGCCCCAGCATTTT.

The chain uses TRBV18 and TRBJ1-5; D is uncertain. Germline assignment: CDR1 KGHSH and CDR2 LQKENI. This CDR3 contains 16 residues. Between the trimmed V and J ends, which lost 3 bases and 1 base, there was a span of 13 bases. This chain's CDR3 is CASSPGVGASNQPQHF. The CDR3 coding sequence is TGTGCCAGCTCACCCGGGGTAGGCGCGAGCAATCAGCCCCAGCATTTT.

V is TRBV7-3 and J is TRBJ2-3; D remains ambiguous. CDR3 length: 13 amino acids. CDR1 is SGHTA and CDR2 is FQGTGA in the germline V gene. Trimming cost V 5 bases and J 4 bases, with 10 bases left between them. The CDR3 protein is CASSPTLADTQYF. The DNA for the CDR3 is TGTGCCAGCAGCCCCACCCTGGCAGATACGCAGTATTTT.

The chain uses TRBV6-5 and TRBJ2-7; TRBD2 is a possible D gene (5 bases). In germline, CDR1 is MNHEY, CDR2 SVGAGI. This CDR3 has 14 residues. Between the trimmed V and J ends, which lost 7 bases and 3 bases, there was a span of 16 bases. Here the CDR3 reads CASTSPRENYEQYF. Here the CDR3 DNA reads TGTGCCAGCACCTCGCCCCGGGAAAACTACGAGCAGTACTTC.

The genes are TRBV28 and TRBJ1-1; tentatively, D is TRBD1 (6 bases). V was clipped by 1 base and J by 5 bases, with 11 bases between them. Looked up from germline, CDR1 is MDHEN and CDR2 is SYDVKM. The CDR3 is 14 residues long. CDR3 protein: CASSLSRGGTEAFF. The CDR3 region has the DNA TGTGCCAGCAGTTTATCCAGGGGAGGGACTGAAGCTTTCTTT.

The gene calls are TRBV6-5 and TRBJ1-1, with no clear D. The CDR3 is made up of 14 amino acids. Trimming stripped 0 bases from V and 4 bases from J, with 9 bases between. Germline V gene sequence: CDR1 MNHEY, CDR2 SVGAGI. CDR3 nucleotide sequence: TGTGCCAGCAGTTACTCCGGGTATTCCACTGAAGCTTTCTTT. Encoded protein: CASSYSGYSTEAFF.

This chain connects TRBV29-1 to TRBJ2-7, with TRBD1 as a possible D gene (5 bases). The CDR3 has 15 amino acids. The ends were cut back, 0 bases at V and 3 bases at J, with 15 bases in the middle. The germline V gene has CDR1 SQVTM and CDR2 ANQGSEA. CDR3 amino acids: CSVEDLKGANYEQYF. The DNA of the CDR3 is TGCAGCGTTGAAGATCTAAAAGGGGCGAACTACGAGCAGTACTTC.

The chain is built from TRBV7-9 and TRBJ2-2; 8 nucleotides align to TRBD2. The germline V gene has CDR1 SEHNR and CDR2 FQNEAQ (reference sequence). The V gene end was trimmed by 0 bases and the J gene end by 7 bases; junction bases not matched to a gene: 4. This CDR3 is built from 15 residues. CDR3 DNA sequence: TGTGCCAGCAGCTTAGCCGGGGGGGCCGGCGGGGAGCTGTTTTTT. Translation gives CASSLAGGAGGELFF.

The sample holds one count of this clone. The chain couples TRBV5-1 to TRBJ2-3; D may be TRBD1 or TRBD2 (5 bases each). Germline V gene data show CDR1 as SGHRS and CDR2 as YFSETQ. The V and J ends lost 0 bases and 1 base respectively, with 12 bases between them. CDR3 length equals 16 residues. The CDR3 region is CASSLALGVGTDTQYF. The DNA of the CDR3 is TGCGCCAGCAGCTTGGCTTTGGGGGTAGGCACAGATACGCAGTATTTT.

The chain recombines TRBV20-1 with TRBJ2-5, with 8 bases identical to TRBD1. The CDR3 is 11 amino acids. CDR1 and CDR2 from the germline V gene are DFQATT and SNEGSKA (reference sequence). The chain's CDR3 is CSGQGSETQYF. In nucleotides, the CDR3 is TGCAGCGGACAGGGTTCAGAGACCCAGTACTTC.

The rearrangement uses TRBV5-3 and TRBJ2-7; no firm D call. TRBV5-3 falls under the ORF class, with uncertain function. CDR3 length: 10 residues. V lost 4 bases and J 2 bases, leaving 1 base between the germline ends. The CDR3 loop reads CARSTYEQYF. DNA for the CDR3: TGTGCCAGAAGCACCTACGAGCAGTACTTC.

This chain joins TRBV19 and TRBJ2-7; possible D gene TRBD1, 6 bases. This CDR3 comprises 14 residues. The germline V and J ends were trimmed by 3 bases and 1 base, with 10 bases remaining between them. Looked up from germline, CDR1 is LNHDA and CDR2 is SQIVND (reference sequence). The CDR3 nucleotides are TGTGCCAGTAGTATGGCTCAGGGGTCCTACGAGCAGTACTTC. Protein sequence: CASSMAQGSYEQYF. Full variable domain (rest looked up from reference TRBV19 and TRBJ2-7): DGGITQSPKYLFRKEGQNVTLSCEQNLNHDAMYWYRQDPGQGLRLIYYSQIVNDFQKGDIAEGYSVSREKKESFPLTVTSAQKNPTAFYLCASSMAQGSYEQYFGPGTRLTVT.

The V gene is TRBV5-1, the J gene TRBJ2-1; 9 bases align to TRBD2. V was pared by 2 bases and J by 8 bases, with 5 bases of the junction left unmatched. The length of the CDR3 is 14 residues. Germline V gene sequence: CDR1 SGHRS, CDR2 YFSETQ. CDR3 amino acids: CASSLQREEDEQFF. DNA of the CDR3: TGCGCCAGCAGCTTACAGCGGGAGGAGGATGAGCAGTTCTTC.

The CDR3, as DNA: TGCAGCGTTAAACAGGGGACCCGGGAAGGGTCGCAGTATTTT. Amino acid sequence: CSVKQGTREGSQYF. The chain recombines TRBV29-1 with TRBJ2-3, with 7 bases matching TRBD1. The CDR3 loop spans 14 amino acids. Germline CDR1 reads SQVTM; CDR2 reads ANQGSEA. V gave up 5 bases and J gave up 10 bases; unmatched junction bases: 15.

V usage is TRBV6-6 and J usage is TRBJ1-1; no clear D gene. CDR1 is MNHNY and CDR2 is SVGAGI in the germline V gene (reference sequence). The CDR3 runs 13 residues. Trimming shortened V by 4 bases and J by 1 base, and 7 bases separated the two germline ends. The CDR3 region has the DNA TGTGCCAGCAGTTTGACACCGAACACTGAAGCTTTCTTT. The encoded protein is CASSLTPNTEAFF.

The chain recombines TRBV5-1 with TRBJ2-7; D may be TRBD2 (5 bases). This CDR3 is built from 15 residues. Germline values: CDR1 SGHRS, CDR2 YFSETQ. V was clipped by 2 bases and J by 4 bases, with 16 bases between them. CDR3 in DNA: TGCGCCAGCAGCTTCGTCCGGACTGGGGTTTACGAGCAGTACTTC. Translation gives CASSFVRTGVYEQYF.

The rearrangement links TRBV6-1 to TRBJ2-7; 7 bases map to TRBD1. The CDR3 consists of 17 residues. After removal of 3 bases from V and 2 bases from J, the junction contained 13 bases not matched to a gene. Germline assignment: CDR1 MNHNS and CDR2 SASEGT. CDR3 region: CASSDVQLRDRAYEQYF. CDR3 bases: TGTGCCAGCAGTGACGTACAACTCCGGGACAGAGCCTACGAGCAGTACTTC.

The genes are TRBV2 and TRBJ2-7; D not resolved. Trimming took off 4 bases at V and 0 bases at J, with 4 bases between the two ends. The CDR3 has 12 amino acids. Germline assignment: CDR1 SNHLY and CDR2 FYNNEI. CDR3 protein: CASSVDSYEQYF. CDR3 in DNA: TGTGCCAGCAGTGTGGACTCCTACGAGCAGTACTTC.

This clone was detected once. The V gene is TRBV5-1, the J gene TRBJ2-3, with a possible D match to TRBD1 (6 bases). Trimming cost V 1 base and J 3 bases, with 15 bases left between them. In germline, CDR1 is SGHRS, CDR2 YFSETQ. This CDR3 spans 16 amino acids. The DNA for the CDR3 is TGCGCCAGCAGCTTGCTGGGGGCGGTAGGGACAGATACGCAGTATTTT. Protein: CASSLLGAVGTDTQYF. Using reference TRBV5-1 and TRBJ2-3 for the parts outside the CDR3, the full variable domain is KAGVTQTPRYLIKTRGQQVTLSCSPISGHRSVSWYQQTPGQGLQFLFEYFSETQRNKGNFPGRFSGRQFSNSRSEMNVSTLELGDSALYLCASSLLGAVGTDTQYFGPGTRLTVL.

This chain joins TRBV2 and TRBJ1-6; no clear D gene. V was trimmed by 6 bases and J by 12 bases, leaving 24 bases between them. The V gene's germline CDR1 is SNHLY and CDR2 FYNNEI. This CDR3 has 16 amino acids. This CDR3 is CASSPEGIVLSVPLHF. The CDR3 nucleotides read TGTGCCAGCAGCCCGGAAGGGATAGTGCTAAGTGTACCCCTCCACTTT.

The J gene is TRBJ1-4, the V gene TRBV11-2; the D gene is possibly TRBD1 (5 bases). This CDR3 contains 14 residues. Germline values: CDR1 SGHAT, CDR2 FQNNGV. With 4 bases removed from V and 3 bases from J, the gap between germline ends came to 9 bases. The CDR3 loop reads CASSSGPSNEKLFF. CDR3 DNA: TGTGCCAGCAGCTCAGGGCCCTCTAATGAAAAACTGTTTTTT. The full variable domain, rest sourced from reference TRBV11-2 and TRBJ1-4, is EAGVAQSPRYKIIEKRQSVAFWCNPISGHATLYWYQQILGQGPKLLIQFQNNGVVDDSQLPKDRFSAERLKGVDSTLKIQPAKLEDSAVYLCASSSGPSNEKLFFGSGTQLSVL.

The J gene is TRBJ1-3, the V gene TRBV7-8; TRBD1 is a possible D gene (5 bases). This CDR3 has 14 amino acids. Trimming took 5 bases from V and 3 from J, leaving 11 bases between them. In germline, CDR1 is SGHVS, CDR2 FQNEAQ. The CDR3 region is CASSNQGLGNTIYF. DNA of the CDR3: TGTGCCAGCAGCAACCAGGGTCTTGGAAACACCATATATTTT. The complete variable domain, with remaining parts taken from reference TRBV7-8 and TRBJ1-3, reads GAGVSQSPRYKVAKRGQDVALRCDPISGHVSLFWYQQALGQGPEFLTYFQNEAQLDKSGLPSDRFFAERPEGSVSTLKIQRTQQEDSAVYLCASSNQGLGNTIYFGEGSWLTVV.

This clone was seen once. This chain uses TRBV10-3 with TRBJ1-2; D perhaps matches TRBD1 (5 bases). The V and J ends lost 9 bases and 1 base respectively, with 18 bases between them. The CDR3 spans 15 residues. Germline lookup yields CDR1 ENHRY and CDR2 SYGVKD. CDR3 amino acids: CAIRDSTNLNYGYTF. CDR3 nucleotides: TGTGCCATACGGGACTCCACCAATCTTAACTATGGCTACACCTTC.

This rearrangement joins TRBV27 to TRBJ2-7, with D unclear. Trimming pared 4 bases from V and 6 bases from J, leaving 16 bases between. The germline V gene has CDR1 MNHEY and CDR2 SMNVEV (reference sequence). The CDR3 has 14 amino acids. As DNA, the CDR3 is TGTGCCAGCAGTTCAGGATTCCAGGCCAGCGAGCAGTACTTC. Its translation: CASSSGFQASEQYF.